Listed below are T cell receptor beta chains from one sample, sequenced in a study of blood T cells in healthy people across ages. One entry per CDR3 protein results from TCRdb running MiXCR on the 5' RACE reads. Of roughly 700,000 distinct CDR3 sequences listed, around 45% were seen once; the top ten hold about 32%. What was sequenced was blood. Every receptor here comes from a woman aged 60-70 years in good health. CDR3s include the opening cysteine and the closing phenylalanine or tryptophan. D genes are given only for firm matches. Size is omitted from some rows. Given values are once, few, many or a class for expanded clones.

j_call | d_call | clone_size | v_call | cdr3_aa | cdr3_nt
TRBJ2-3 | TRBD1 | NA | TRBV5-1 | CASSSEQWDRSTDTQYF | TGCGCCAGCAGCTCCGAACAGTGGGACAGGAGCACAGATACGCAGTATTTT
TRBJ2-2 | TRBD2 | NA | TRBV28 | CASSLFGTSGKNTGELFF | TGTGCCAGCAGTTTATTCGGGACTAGCGGGAAGAACACCGGGGAGCTGTTTTTT
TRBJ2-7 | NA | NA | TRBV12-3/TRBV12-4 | CASSLFEGWLRGIKSSYEQYF | TGTGCCAGCAGTTTATTCGAGGGGTGGCTAAGAGGGATTAAAAGCTCCTACGAGCAGTACTTC
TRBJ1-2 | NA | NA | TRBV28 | CASSLLDRSAANYGYTF | TGTGCCAGCAGTTTACTCGACAGGTCAGCAGCTAACTATGGCTACACCTTC
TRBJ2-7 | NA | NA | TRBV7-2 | CASSLATWGQDQYF | TGTGCCAGCAGCTTAGCGACATGGGGACAAGACCAGTACTTC
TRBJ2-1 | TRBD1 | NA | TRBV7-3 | CASSTIWGQGAENEQFF | TGTGCCAGCAGCACGATTTGGGGACAGGGGGCGGAAAATGAGCAGTTCTTC
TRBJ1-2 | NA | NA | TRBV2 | CASSRELNYGYTF | TGTGCCAGCAGTCGGGAGCTTAACTATGGCTACACCTTC
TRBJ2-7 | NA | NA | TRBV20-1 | CSARGGRVRETRYF | TGCAGTGCTAGAGGGGGCAGGGTTAGGGAGACCCGGTACTTC
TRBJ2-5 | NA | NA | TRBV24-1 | CATSIRYQETQYF | TGTGCCACCAGTATACGATACCAAGAGACCCAGTACTTC
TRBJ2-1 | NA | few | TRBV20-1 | CSATLSGVTPNEQFF | TGCAGTGCTACTTTATCGGGAGTAACCCCCAATGAGCAGTTCTTC
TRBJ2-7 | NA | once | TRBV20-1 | CSAPRALSPYNEQYF | TGCAGTGCGCCCCGGGCTCTATCACCCTACAATGAGCAGTACTTC
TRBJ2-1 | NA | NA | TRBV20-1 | CSAGRDVYPNEQFF | TGCAGTGCTGGCCGGGACGTATACCCCAATGAGCAGTTCTTC
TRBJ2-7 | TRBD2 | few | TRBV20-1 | CSASRLAGKKHEQYF | TGCAGTGCGAGTAGGCTAGCGGGCAAAAAACACGAGCAGTACTTC
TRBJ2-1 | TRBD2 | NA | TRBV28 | CASSPTRTSGSYNEQFF | TGTGCCAGCAGTCCAACTCGGACTAGCGGCTCCTACAATGAGCAGTTCTTC
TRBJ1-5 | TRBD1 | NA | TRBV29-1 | CSVVLGQGQPQHF | TGCAGCGTTGTATTGGGACAGGGTCAGCCCCAGCATTTT
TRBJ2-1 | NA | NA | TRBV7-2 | CASSLTWDTYNEQFF | TGTGCCAGCAGCTTGACGTGGGACACCTACAATGAGCAGTTCTTC
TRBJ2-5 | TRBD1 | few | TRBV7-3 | CASSLWGPTGGIEAQYF | TGTGCCAGCAGCTTATGGGGCCCGACAGGGGGCATTGAGGCCCAGTACTTC
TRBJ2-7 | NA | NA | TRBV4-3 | CASSQDSSPGGKMYEQYF | TGCGCCAGCAGCCAAGATTCAAGTCCTGGGGGGAAAATGTACGAGCAGTACTTC
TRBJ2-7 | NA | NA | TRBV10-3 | CAIMGPSRSGQYF | TGTGCCATCATGGGCCCATCACGGTCCGGGCAGTACTTC
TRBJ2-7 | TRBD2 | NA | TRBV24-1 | CATSDLELAGARNEQYF | TGTGCCACCAGTGATTTGGAACTAGCGGGAGCCCGCAATGAGCAGTACTTC
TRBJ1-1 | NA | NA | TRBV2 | CASCVAPGNTEAFF | TGTGCCAGCTGTGTCGCGCCGGGGAACACTGAAGCTTTCTTT
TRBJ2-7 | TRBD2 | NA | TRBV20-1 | CSARDGTNPKTYEQYF | TGCAGTGCTAGAGATGGGACTAACCCGAAGACCTACGAGCAGTACTTC
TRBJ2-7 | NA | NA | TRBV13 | CASSRVNPLSYEQYF | TGTGCCAGCAGCCGGGTTAACCCCCTGTCCTACGAGCAGTACTTC
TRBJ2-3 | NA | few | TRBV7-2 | CASSLGPPTDTQYF | TGTGCCAGCAGCTTAGGACCCCCTACAGATACGCAGTATTTT
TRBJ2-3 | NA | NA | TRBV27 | CASSLYGQRTQATQYF | TGTGCCAGCAGTTTATACGGACAGCGGACTCAAGCTACGCAGTATTTT
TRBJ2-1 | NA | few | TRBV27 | CASTPRGGYNEQFF | TGTGCCAGCACCCCGAGGGGTGGGTACAATGAGCAGTTCTTC
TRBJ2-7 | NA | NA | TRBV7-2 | CASSTQGRSSYNEQYF | TGTGCCAGCAGCACACAGGGCAGGTCCTCCTACAATGAGCAGTACTTC
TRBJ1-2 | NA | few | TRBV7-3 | CASSLSWRDGYTF | TGTGCCAGCAGCTTAAGTTGGAGGGATGGCTACACCTTC
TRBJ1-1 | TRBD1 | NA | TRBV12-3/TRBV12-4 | CASSKSDRTAEAFF | TGTGCCAGCAGTAAATCGGACAGGACCGCTGAAGCTTTCTTT
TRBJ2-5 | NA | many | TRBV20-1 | CSASVTGQETQYF | TGCAGTGCTAGTGTTACAGGTCAAGAGACCCAGTACTTC
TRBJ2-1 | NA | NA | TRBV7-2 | CACSPRAIYSYNEQFF | TGTGCCTGCAGCCCGCGGGCCATTTACTCCTACAATGAGCAGTTCTTC